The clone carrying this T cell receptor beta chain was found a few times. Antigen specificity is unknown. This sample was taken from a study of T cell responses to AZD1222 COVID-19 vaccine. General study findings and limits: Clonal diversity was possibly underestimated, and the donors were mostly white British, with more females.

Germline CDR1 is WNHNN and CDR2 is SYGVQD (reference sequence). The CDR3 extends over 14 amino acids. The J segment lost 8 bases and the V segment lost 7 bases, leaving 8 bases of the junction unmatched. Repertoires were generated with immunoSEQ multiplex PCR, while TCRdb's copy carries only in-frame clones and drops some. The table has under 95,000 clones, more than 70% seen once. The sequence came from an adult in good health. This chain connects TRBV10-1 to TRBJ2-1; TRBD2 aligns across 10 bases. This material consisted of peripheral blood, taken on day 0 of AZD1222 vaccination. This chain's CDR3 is CASMGPSGSHEQFF. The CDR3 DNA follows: TGCGCCAGCATGGGGCCTAGCGGGAGCCATGAGCAGTTCTTC.